This T cell receptor beta chain was identified during a study of blood T cells in healthy people across ages. Findings and caveats of the study: Unknown donor CMV status possibly confounded expanded clonotype changes.

In its sample, this clonotype was seen many times. The antigen remains undetermined. Sample-barcoded 5' priming and a J-beta primer mix drove a second PCR of roughly 7 to 11 cycles. A template-switch adaptor with 12 random nucleotides tagged each cDNA molecule. MiXCR was run by TCRdb on the 5' RACE reads, yielding one entry per CDR3 protein. The sample includes some 1.7 million distinct CDR3 sequences, about 30% of them seen just once. CDR3 length equals 15 residues. CDR1 is SGHTA, CDR2 FQGNSA, per germline. V lost 2 bases and J lost 5; bases outside the gene matches: 5. The clonotype was recovered from a woman aged 25 to 39 in good health. The gene calls are TRBV7-2 and TRBJ2-7; 11 bases match TRBD2. Sequences were obtained from blood. The CDR3, as DNA: TGTGCCAGCAGCTTATTAGCGGGAGGGATCGACGAGCAGTACTTC. Amino acids: CASSLLAGGIDEQYF.